This TCR beta chain was profiled in a study of long-term antiretroviral therapy in people with HIV. Findings and caveats of the study: Older ART regimens were possibly in use when the blood was collected between about 2003 and 2018. Therapy changes, viral resistance and ART adherence were not documented in the available data. The study found that diversity rose after ART but stayed below transplant donor controls.

Comments on this clone: Its antigen is not identified.

The assay, immunoSEQ v3.0, was run at survey level. Sequencing used immunoSEQ multiplex PCR; TCRdb keeps in-frame clones, though not all of them. The repertoire holds more than 15,000 clones, more than 70% seen once, with 7.8% in the top ten. Participants who had HIV were, without exception, treated in the United States. There are 13 residues in the CDR3. Trimming pared 2 bases from V and 4 bases from J, leaving 8 bases between. Germline V gives CDR1 MDHEN, CDR2 SYDVKM. This specimen was unsorted PBMCs, taken at the start of antiretroviral therapy, before treatment. The TCR was taken from a woman aged 40 to 50 with HIV. The genes are TRBV28 and TRBJ1-2; D ambiguous. The CDR3 DNA reads TGTGCCAGCAGTTTAGGGCAGTTCTATGGCTACACCTTC. Residues: CASSLGQFYGYTF.